Described below is a single T cell receptor (beta chain) sequence and its context. Its antigen is unidentified. Other DNA sequences in the same sample also yield this CDR3. Per the germline V gene, CDR1 is MRHNA and CDR2 is SNTAGT. The CDR3 has 15 amino acids. The ends lost 0 bases at V and 3 bases at J; junction bases unmatched: 0. Among the donors, all were healthy bone marrow donors. These data belong to a study of cytomegalovirus exposure and HLA in healthy donors. Points from the study as a whole: Rarity characterized most TCR sequences, yet some public TCRs appeared in many donors. V- and J-gene trimming in TCR beta was tied to a missense DCLRE1C variant by an analysis performed later.

Vbeta (60) and Jbeta (13) primers were used in the PCR. Clones were sequenced by immunoSEQ multiplex PCR, and TCRdb holds only the in-frame ones, with some missing. The sample carries over 40,000 clones, 65% to 80% recorded once. The source material was PBMCs. The V and J genes are TRBV6-4 and TRBJ2-1; 9 bases are a match to TRBD2. This TCR came from a man between 25 and 39 years old in good health and CMV-seronegative. CDR3 nucleotide sequence: TGTGCCAGCAGTGACTCTAGCGGGAGCTACAATGAGCAGTTCTTC. It yields the protein CASSDSSGSYNEQFF.